These T cell receptor beta chains were read from a single sample in a study of cytomegalovirus exposure and HLA in healthy donors. This table comes from immunoSEQ multiplex PCR, and its TCRdb copy is limited to in-frame clones, with some not included. In the table there are 140,000 or so clones, 60% to 80% of which are singletons. The sample comprised PBMCs. Every receptor here comes from a young woman in good health and CMV-seronegative. CDR3s include the opening cysteine and the closing phenylalanine or tryptophan. The D gene is left open where the match is weak.

j_call: TRBJ1-5; d_call: .; v_call: TRBV6-1; cdr3_aa: CASSELGAGQPQHF
j_call: TRBJ1-6; d_call: .; v_call: TRBV29-1; cdr3_aa: CSVMEGSSYNSPLHF
j_call: TRBJ2-7; d_call: TRBD1; v_call: TRBV11-2; cdr3_aa: CASSLDRGTGNLRVQYF
j_call: TRBJ1-1; d_call: TRBD1; v_call: TRBV7-9; cdr3_aa: CASSLTGAYTEAFF
j_call: TRBJ2-7; d_call: TRBD1; v_call: TRBV7-9; cdr3_aa: CASSPIGTGDRDYEQYF
j_call: TRBJ2-1; d_call: .; v_call: TRBV21-1; cdr3_aa: CASSKRILTLNNEQFF
j_call: TRBJ2-7; d_call: TRBD1; v_call: TRBV6-5; cdr3_aa: CASSYSSRGPLYEQYF
j_call: TRBJ2-5; d_call: .; v_call: TRBV7-6; cdr3_aa: CASSLRQQETQYF
j_call: TRBJ1-2; d_call: .; v_call: TRBV9; cdr3_aa: CASSPDSYGYTF
j_call: TRBJ2-3; d_call: TRBD2; v_call: TRBV7-3; cdr3_aa: CASSLTSGGAGLTDTQYF
j_call: TRBJ1-1; d_call: .; v_call: TRBV28; cdr3_aa: CASSSPGTLMNTEAFF
j_call: TRBJ2-1; d_call: TRBD2; v_call: TRBV28; cdr3_aa: CASSISGGATNEQFF
j_call: TRBJ2-3; d_call: .; v_call: TRBV14; cdr3_aa: CASSQDTGFTDTQYF
j_call: TRBJ2-3; d_call: TRBD2; v_call: TRBV28; cdr3_aa: CASGTSGRRTEDTQYF
j_call: TRBJ1-5; d_call: TRBD1; v_call: TRBV7-2; cdr3_aa: CASSRRSGDRGNQPQHF
j_call: TRBJ1-5; d_call: .; v_call: TRBV6-5; cdr3_aa: CASSTGGAIDQPQHF
j_call: TRBJ2-2; d_call: .; v_call: TRBV7-2; cdr3_aa: CASSAGRNTGELFF
j_call: TRBJ2-5; d_call: TRBD1; v_call: TRBV7-9; cdr3_aa: CASSLFRGQGQETQYF
j_call: TRBJ1-1; d_call: .; v_call: TRBV27; cdr3_aa: CASSLLEGNTEAFF
j_call: TRBJ1-2; d_call: TRBD1; v_call: TRBV6-1; cdr3_aa: CASSFTGEGGYGYTF
j_call: TRBJ2-3; d_call: TRBD1; v_call: TRBV5-5; cdr3_aa: CASGGAGTDTQYF
j_call: TRBJ1-1; d_call: .; v_call: TRBV5-1; cdr3_aa: CASSLQWRNTEAFF
j_call: TRBJ2-5; d_call: .; v_call: TRBV7-6; cdr3_aa: CASSLSPGNFAETQYF
j_call: TRBJ2-7; d_call: TRBD2; v_call: TRBV28; cdr3_aa: CASSSLKRGGSYEQYF